A selection of T cell receptor beta chains follows, all from one sample in a study of long-term antiretroviral therapy in people with HIV. The protocol was immunoSEQ multiplex PCR, while the TCRdb copy is restricted to in-frame clones and leaves out a portion. Here the sample spans tens of thousands of clones, over 75% being singletons. The sequences come from unsorted PBMCs, collected 0.6 years after starting antiretroviral therapy. These receptor sequences come from a man younger than 35 with HIV. The CDR3 runs from the conserved cysteine through the conserved F or W. The order of the fields is CDR3 DNA, CDR3 protein, J gene, clone size, D gene, V gene. The D gene is left open where the match is weak. Size values are once, few and many counts, or a class for expanded clones, and some rows have none.

cdr3_nt: TGTGCCAGCAGATTGGGACCGGGACCCACCTACGAGCAGTACTTC
cdr3_aa: CASRLGPGPTYEQYF
j_call: TRBJ2-7
clone_size: NA
d_call: NA
v_call: TRBV6-6

cdr3_nt: TGTGCCAGCTCATCCTTGGGGATCCAGCCCGGACAGGCCAAAAACATTCAGTACTTC
cdr3_aa: CASSSLGIQPGQAKNIQYF
j_call: TRBJ2-4
clone_size: NA
d_call: NA
v_call: TRBV18

cdr3_nt: TGTGCCAGCAGTGGCTCCGGGACTAGCGGTCCCTACGAGCAGTACTTC
cdr3_aa: CASSGSGTSGPYEQYF
j_call: TRBJ2-7
clone_size: NA
d_call: TRBD2
v_call: TRBV2

cdr3_nt: TGTGCCAGCAGTTACGGGAGTTCCTACAATGAGCAGTTCTTC
cdr3_aa: CASSYGSSYNEQFF
j_call: TRBJ2-1
clone_size: NA
d_call: NA
v_call: TRBV28

cdr3_nt: TGTGCCAGCAGCTTAGTGGCGGGGTACTACAATGAGCAGTTCTTC
cdr3_aa: CASSLVAGYYNEQFF
j_call: TRBJ2-1
clone_size: NA
d_call: NA
v_call: TRBV11-2

cdr3_nt: TGCGCCAGCAGCCAAAAAGAGACCCAGTACTTC
cdr3_aa: CASSQKETQYF
j_call: TRBJ2-5
clone_size: NA
d_call: NA
v_call: TRBV5-1

cdr3_nt: TGTGCCAGCAGCCCTTTACGGGGTACACTCACTGAAGCTTTCTTT
cdr3_aa: CASSPLRGTLTEAFF
j_call: TRBJ1-1
clone_size: few
d_call: NA
v_call: TRBV28

cdr3_nt: TGCGCCAGCATCTCCCGCGGGTTTACCTACGAGCAGTACTTC
cdr3_aa: CASISRGFTYEQYF
j_call: TRBJ2-7
clone_size: NA
d_call: NA
v_call: TRBV5-1

cdr3_nt: TGTGCCAGCAGCACCGCCGGACCCGGAAGGAATCAGCCCCAGCATTTT
cdr3_aa: CASSTAGPGRNQPQHF
j_call: TRBJ1-5
clone_size: NA
d_call: NA
v_call: TRBV7-2

cdr3_nt: TGCAGCGTTATCCGACAGACCTATGGCTACACCTTC
cdr3_aa: CSVIRQTYGYTF
j_call: TRBJ1-2
clone_size: NA
d_call: NA
v_call: TRBV29-1

cdr3_nt: TGCAGCGTTAAAAAAAGCGGGAGTGACACCGGGGAGCTGTTTTTT
cdr3_aa: CSVKKSGSDTGELFF
j_call: TRBJ2-2
clone_size: NA
d_call: TRBD2
v_call: TRBV29-1

cdr3_nt: TGTGCCAGCAGCTTGGGTTCCCCCCGACCGAACACTGAAGCTTTCTTT
cdr3_aa: CASSLGSPRPNTEAFF
j_call: TRBJ1-1
clone_size: NA
d_call: NA
v_call: TRBV5-6

cdr3_nt: TGTGCCAGCAGCCCCAAAGTCCGGGGCATTGATGAAAAACTGTTTTTT
cdr3_aa: CASSPKVRGIDEKLFF
j_call: TRBJ1-4
clone_size: NA
d_call: NA
v_call: TRBV27

cdr3_nt: TGTGCCAGCACTGCCTGGGACAATCAAAAGGAGACTGAAGCTTTCTTT
cdr3_aa: CASTAWDNQKETEAFF
j_call: TRBJ1-1
clone_size: few
d_call: NA
v_call: TRBV21-1

cdr3_nt: TGTGCCAGCAAAAGCGGGAGTGGTTCCTACGAGCAGTACTTC
cdr3_aa: CASKSGSGSYEQYF
j_call: TRBJ2-7
clone_size: NA
d_call: TRBD2
v_call: TRBV6-5

cdr3_nt: TGTGCCAGCAGCCCCCAAGCGGGCACGGCCTACGAGCAGTACTTC
cdr3_aa: CASSPQAGTAYEQYF
j_call: TRBJ2-7
clone_size: NA
d_call: NA
v_call: TRBV7-2

cdr3_nt: TGTGCCTGGGGGCAGGGTAATTCACCCCTCCACTTT
cdr3_aa: CAWGQGNSPLHF
j_call: TRBJ1-6
clone_size: NA
d_call: NA
v_call: TRBV30

cdr3_nt: TGTGCCATCAGTACTAGCGGGACCTACAATGAGCAGTTCTTC
cdr3_aa: CAISTSGTYNEQFF
j_call: TRBJ2-1
clone_size: NA
d_call: TRBD2
v_call: TRBV10-3

cdr3_nt: TGTGCCAGCAGTTTTGCGGGCGAAAAACTGTTTTTT
cdr3_aa: CASSFAGEKLFF
j_call: TRBJ1-4
clone_size: NA
d_call: NA
v_call: TRBV27

cdr3_nt: TGTGCCAGCAGTCCAGGAGCCTCGGGGTGGCCCCAGCATTTT
cdr3_aa: CASSPGASGWPQHF
j_call: TRBJ1-5
clone_size: NA
d_call: NA
v_call: TRBV25-1